Below are 25 T cell receptor beta chains sequenced from a single sample in a study of tumor-infiltrating lymphocytes in primary liver carcinoma. The roughly 20-34 mg bulk tissue piece was not sorted before simultaneous RNA and DNA extraction. The authors made TCR beta cDNA from around 500 ng total RNA with a constant-region primer. Libraries of TCR beta came from three nested multiplex PCR rounds with slightly modified ARM-PCR. Two initial PCR rounds of about 11 cycles each paired TRBV1-TRBV30 forward primers with a C-beta reverse primer. TCRdb independently ran MiXCR on the multiplex PCR reads; one entry per CDR3 protein. The data contain about 110,000 distinct CDR3 sequences, 60% to 70% of them seen just once; the ten biggest clones take up around 9.3%. Sequenced material: liver tumor tissue from sampling region 1. Stated subset: tumor region T1, superior pole. These TCRs come from a woman aged 60-70 years with primary liver carcinoma and hepatitis B virus infection.

The table lists this clonotype with many counts. V and J are TRBV5-4 and TRBJ2-5; 13 bases agree with TRBD2. J gave up 6 bases and V 0 bases, and 2 bases lay outside the gene matches. The CDR3 length is 15 residues. Germline V CDR1 and CDR2: SGHNT, YYREEE (reference sequence). The CDR3 reads CASSLGLAGGQTQYF. The CDR3 region has the DNA TGTGCCAGCAGCTTGGGACTAGCGGGAGGACAGACCCAGTACTTC.

Comment on this clonotype: It may be a read error: a sequence one base away is much more abundant. The V call is TRBV12-3 or TRBV12-4, the J call TRBJ2-7; 9 bases are shared with TRBD1. The better agreement between TRBJ2-1 and the DNA end casts doubt on the J call. There are 14 residues in the CDR3. The CDR3 loop reads CASNKDRGSREQFF. In DNA, the CDR3 is TGTGCCAGCAACAAGGACAGGGGCTCTCGCGAGCAGTTCTTC.

About this clonotype: At one end the junction does not follow the germline gene, possibly because of a read error. The chain uses TRBV11-2 and TRBJ2-3; D is unclear. This CDR3 contains 15 residues. Germline V lookup: CDR1 SGHAT, CDR2 FQNNGV. The CDR3 reads CASSSTAQNIDMQYF. The CDR3 bases are TGTGCCAGCAGCTCTACGGCGCAAAACATAGATATGCAGTATTTT.

This clonotype was counted between two and nine times. The genes are TRBV11-2 and TRBJ2-7, with a weak D call TRBD2 (5 bases). Between the trimmed V and J ends, which lost 10 bases and 8 bases, there was a span of 27 bases. This CDR3 has 15 amino acids. The germline CDR1 and CDR2 sequences are SGHAT and FQNNGV. Here the CDR3 reads CANSLDLAGVHKQYF. In nucleotides, the CDR3 is TGTGCCAACAGTTTAGATTTGGCCGGGGTCCACAAGCAGTACTTC.

About this clonotype: Given a much more abundant clone one base away, this may be a read error. The V call is TRBV29-1, the J call TRBJ2-1; D gene uncertain. The CDR3 extends over 14 amino acids. CDR1 is SQVTM and CDR2 is ANQGSEA in the germline V gene. The CDR3 DNA reads as TGCGGCGTCCGCCCACGAGGCACCTACAATGAGCAGTTCTTC. It codes for CGVRPRGTYNEQFF.

Note on this clonotype: A read error may be the cause here, since a much bigger clone is one base away. The chain joins TRBV4-2 to TRBJ2-1; D ambiguous. Trimming left V 4 bases short and J 3 bases short, with 13 bases between. Germline V lookup: CDR1 LGHNA, CDR2 YNFKEQ. This CDR3 is built from 15 residues. CDR3 sequence reads: CASSLPMADYNEQFF. Here the CDR3 DNA reads TGTGCCAGCAGCCTCCCGATGGCGGACTACAATGAGCAGTTCTTC.

Comment on this clonotype: This may be a read error, as it is one base from a much larger clone. The chain uses TRBV4-1 and TRBJ2-7, with unresolved D. This CDR3 contains 15 residues. The germline CDR1 and CDR2 sequences are MGHRA and YSYEKL. The V gene lost 0 bases and the J gene lost 2 bases, with 11 bases spanning the gap. The CDR3, as DNA: TGCGCCAGCAGCCAAGAGAGGTGGGCCACCTACGAGCAGTACTTC. Its protein product is CASSQERWATYEQYF.

With respect to this clonotype: One base away lies a much larger clone, so this may be a sequencing read error. The V call is TRBV10-3, the J call TRBJ2-3, with no clear D. Germline-derived CDR1 and CDR2 are ENHRY and SYGVKD. The CDR3 is 12 amino acids. The CDR3 is CAINEPTDTQYF. The CDR3 region has the DNA TGTGCCATCAATGAGCCGACAGATACGCAGTATTTT.

Concerning this clonotype: This may be a read error: a much more frequent sequence differs by one nucleotide. This CDR3 is missing its conserved last phenylalanine or tryptophan, likely due to a read error. This chain links TRBV6-5 with TRBJ2-5; TRBD1 agrees at 9 bases. V trimming: 0 bases; J trimming: 2 bases; junction bases outside the gene matches: 4. The CDR3 has 16 amino acids. Germline assignment: CDR1 MNHEY and CDR2 SVGAGI. The CDR3 reads CASSYSRQGGQETQYY. The CDR3 nucleotides are TGTGCCAGCAGTTACTCGAGACAGGGGGGACAAGAGACCCAGTACTAC.

This chain connects TRBV7-2 to TRBJ1-2, with D unresolved. V dropped 5 bases and J dropped 8 bases, with 15 bases sitting between them. The germline gives CDR1 SGHTA, CDR2 FQGNSA. CDR3 length: 13 amino acids. The CDR3 bases are TGTGCCAGCAGCCCCCCCGGTTCTGGGGGCTACACCTTC. Protein sequence: CASSPPGSGGYTF.

As to this clonotype: A much larger clone lies one base from this, so it may be a read error. The chain combines TRBV12-3 or TRBV12-4 with TRBJ1-1; D gene uncertain. The CDR3 totals 13 residues. The CDR3 loop is CVSRLRQDTEAFF. The CDR3 DNA reads TGTGTCAGCAGATTAAGACAAGACACTGAAGCTTTCTTT.

About this clonotype itself: This may stem from a read error, because a much larger clone lies one nucleotide away. This chain links TRBV29-1 with TRBJ2-1; no clear D. The CDR3 totals 15 residues. The V end was cut by 2 bases, the J end by 7 bases, with 18 bases between. CDR1 and CDR2 (germline): SQVTM, ANQGSEA. CDR3 nucleotide sequence: TGCAGCGTTGAACAAGTAGTGGCCAAGTGGAATGAGCAGTTCTTC. Translation gives CSVEQVVAKWNEQFF.

As for this clonotype: Being one base from a much bigger clone, this may be a read error. The genes are TRBV5-8 and TRBJ2-6; D might be TRBD1 (5 bases). CDR3 length equals 15 residues. Per the germline V gene, CDR1 is SGHTS and CDR2 is YDEGEE. DNA for the CDR3: TGTGCCAGCAGCTTGACCCTTTCTGGGGCCAACATCCTGACTTTC. Amino acids: CASSLTLSGANILTF.

Regarding this clonotype: This clone may be a read error of a much larger clone one base away. V usage is TRBV29-1 and J usage is TRBJ1-3; possibly TRBD1 for D (5 bases). Germline V gives CDR1 SQVTM, CDR2 ANQGSEA. This CDR3 is built from 13 residues. The CDR3 region has the DNA TGCGGCGTTGCCCCCGGGGGAGGAAACACCATATATTTT. Translation: CGVAPGGGNTIYF.

Notes on this clonotype: At one end, the junction sequence differs from germline, possibly due to a read error. The chain is built from TRBV5-1 and TRBJ1-1; D is perhaps TRBD1 (6 bases). Germline CDR1 is SGHRS and CDR2 is YFSETQ. CDR3 size: 13 residues. CDR3 DNA sequence: TGCGACAGCAGCGGAGAAGGGGGCACTGAAGCTTTCTTT. Protein: CDSSGEGGTEAFF.

For this clonotype: The junction departs from the called germline gene at one end, perhaps through a read error. The V and J genes are TRBV10-3 and TRBJ1-1, with 7 nucleotides matching TRBD1. Germline loops: CDR1 ENHRY, CDR2 SYGVKD. CDR3 length: 12 residues. The CDR3: CAMSEPGGEAFF. The CDR3 nucleotides read TGTGCCATGAGTGAGCCAGGGGGTGAGGCTTTCTTT.

This clonotype was picked up a small number of times. A much larger clone lies one base from this, so it may be a read error. The CDR3 loop is CVSSLGGSGANVLTF. CDR3 nucleotides: TGTGTCAGCAGCTTGGGGGGCTCTGGGGCCAACGTCCTGACTTTC. J is TRBJ2-6 and V is TRBV5-4, with D possibly matching TRBD2 (6 bases). Germline loops: CDR1 SGHNT, CDR2 YYREEE (reference sequence). This CDR3 has 15 amino acids.

A remark on this clonotype: The junction and the germline gene differ at one end; a read error may be behind it. This rearrangement joins TRBV11-2 to TRBJ2-2, with a weak D call TRBD1 (6 bases). In germline, CDR1 is SGHAT, CDR2 FQNNGV. The CDR3 length is 15 residues. CDR3 region: CVSSLTGQNIGELFF. The CDR3 nucleotides are TGTGTCAGCAGCTTAACGGGACAAAACATCGGGGAGCTGTTTTTT.

V gene TRBV11-3 combines with J gene TRBJ2-5; 7 bases map to TRBD2. This CDR3 region has 13 residues. CDR1 is SGHNT and CDR2 is YENEEA in the germline V gene. J lost 11 bases, V lost 8 bases, and 14 bases had no gene match. Written as DNA, the CDR3 is TGTGCCAGCGGTGCCGGGGACTACAATGAGCAGTACTTC. Protein: CASGAGDYNEQYF.

In regard to this clonotype: The final CDR3 position lacks the conserved phenylalanine or tryptophan, pointing to a likely read error. This chain uses TRBV6-6 with TRBJ1-5; 8 bases agree with TRBD1. Germline assignment: CDR1 MNHNY and CDR2 SVGAGI (reference sequence). The CDR3 contains 16 residues. The CDR3 DNA reads TGTGCCAGCAGTCACTCTCCAGGGGGCCTCAATCAGCCCCAGCATTCT. It is translated as CASSHSPGGLNQPQHS.

Note on this clonotype: One junction end disagrees with the germline gene, perhaps due to a read error. This chain joins TRBV11-2 and TRBJ2-1; TRBD2 matches at 8 bases. Germline-derived CDR1 and CDR2 are SGHAT and FQNNGV. The CDR3 spans 16 residues. In nucleotides, the CDR3 is TGTGCCACAGAGGCAACAGCGGGAGTAACGTACAATGAGCACTTCTTC. Translating gives CATEATAGVTYNEHFF.

This clonotype was seen repeatedly, ten times or more. The V and J genes are TRBV6-1 and TRBJ2-7, with TRBD1 matching over 10 bases. The CDR3 consists of 18 residues. Germline-derived CDR1 and CDR2 are MNHNS and SASEGT. After removal of 6 bases from V and 0 bases from J, the junction contained 14 bases not matched to a gene. CDR3 DNA: TGTGCCAGCAGGGCGGGTGTACGGGACAGGGGTCGCTCCTACGAGCAGTACTTC. Encoded protein: CASRAGVRDRGRSYEQYF.

With regard to this clonotype: With a much larger clone just one base away, this may be a read error. Without the conserved terminal phenylalanine or tryptophan, this CDR3 likely stems from a read error. The chain employs TRBV4-2 and TRBJ2-3, with D perhaps matching TRBD2 (6 bases). The CDR3 spans 17 residues. Per germline, CDR1 LGHNA and CDR2 YNFKEQ. The V end lost 0 bases, the J end lost 1 base, and 14 bases lay between the germline ends. The CDR3 DNA sequence: TGTGCCAGCAGCCAAGAAGGAACGGGAGTCGGCACAGATACGCAGTATTCT. This encodes CASSQEGTGVGTDTQYS.

Concerning this clonotype: Possible read error: a much larger clone is one base away. The chain is built from TRBV12-3 or TRBV12-4 and TRBJ1-2, with 9 bases lining up with TRBD1. This CDR3 has 18 residues. The DNA of the CDR3 is TGTGCCAGCAGTTTCACCACACAGGGGGCGATTTCTGGCTATGGCTACGCCTTC. Its translation is CASSFTTQGAISGYGYAF.

This clonotype showed up just a few times. This may come from a read error, since a much larger clone is one base off. This rearrangement joins TRBV4-2 to TRBJ1-1, with TRBD1 matching over 8 bases. This CDR3 spans 15 amino acids. The trim removed 4 bases at V and 4 bases at J, leaving 8 bases unmatched. Germline CDR1 reads LGHNA; CDR2 reads YNFKEQ. The CDR3 region is CASSPLDRETTEAFF. CDR3 sequence (DNA): TGTGCCAGCAGCCCCCTGGACAGGGAAACCACTGAAGCTTTCTTT.